This T cell receptor beta chain was sequenced in a study of T cell changes during pregnancy in multiple sclerosis. This table comes from immunoSEQ multiplex PCR, and its TCRdb copy is limited to in-frame clones, with some not included. The table lists some 87,000 clones, 85% to 95% of them singletons. This clone was recorded only once. The germline V gene encodes CDR1 PRHDT and CDR2 FYEKMQ (reference sequence). Trimming cost V 4 bases and J 0 bases; bases outside gene matches: 5. CDR3 length: 15 amino acids. This specimen was peripheral blood, taken in the first trimester of pregnancy. The rearrangement links TRBV13 to TRBJ2-7; 8 nucleotides line up with TRBD1. This TCR derives from a female donor with multiple sclerosis, enrolled in a pregnancy study. The CDR3, as DNA: TGTGCCAGCAGCTATGGACAGGGACCCTCCTACGAGCAGTACTTC. Translating gives CASSYGQGPSYEQYF. The variable domain in full, with the rest retrieved from reference TRBV13 and TRBJ2-7, is AAGVIQSPRHLIKEKRETATLKCYPIPRHDTVYWYQQGPGQDPQFLISFYEKMQSDKGSIPDRFSAQQFSDYHSELNMSSLELGDSALYFCASSYGQGPSYEQYFGPGTRLTVT.